The sequence of this T cell receptor (beta chain) was determined in a study of T cell repertoires in cytomegalovirus infection (dated by TCRdb to about 2019). Notes on the research overall: The peptide stimulations were aimed at well-studied HLA-B-restricted epitopes as well as recently identified HLA-C-restricted CMV epitopes, whose presentation resists viral immunomodulation. Donor HLA type was relevant to the analysis, because carriage of CMV infection together with the matching HLA type was indicated by public TCR beta signatures.

The paper as a whole reports these results and caveats: Cumulative frequency of public TCR beta family members discriminated carriers of CMV infection plus the relevant HLA type in this cohort and an independent 352-donor cohort. The ex vivo response was dominated by HLA-C-restricted CMV-specific TCR beta clonotypes, and the single most frequent clonotype in two of eight donors was supplied by these HLA-C-restricted clonotypes.

The CDR3 holds 14 amino acids from the cysteine to the phenylalanine. CDR3 DNA only is kept here, 42 bases in frame from base 1. V and J lose 8 bases and 2 bases, and a span of 15 bases separates them. Taken from the germline V gene, the CDR1 and CDR2 loops are SGHVS and FNYEAQ. Sequencing was carried out with an Illumina HiSeq 1500. TCRdb reanalyzed the raw reads on its own, using fastp at Q25 for trimming and MiXCR for clone calling, and kept in-frame beta chains. Rows with one shared CDR3 protein collapse into an entry with the most common genes and DNA. The sample table contains some 920,000 distinct CDR3 sequences; only one count was recorded for about a third of them. The ten largest clones add up to about 14% of the sample. The sample's treatment or condition label, decoded: in vitro stimulation with specific CMV peptide epitopes to enrich CMV-specific T cells. This clonotype was found a few times. Its recognized antigen is unknown. No base qualities exist here, and no much larger clone lies one base off it.

This sequence uses TRBV7-6 and TRBJ1-1; TRBD1 is perhaps the D gene, given 5 matching bases. The TCR sequence derives from a human donor in good health (CMV status not recorded). Some clones in this sample may be carry-over from other donors' samples. The sequenced sample was cultured CD8+ T cells from PBMCs, obtained from culture after CMV antigen stimulation. The DNA sequence reads TGTGCCAGCGCAGCCGGGGGGTCTAACACTGAAGCTTTCTTT. It specifies CASAAGGSNTEAFF.